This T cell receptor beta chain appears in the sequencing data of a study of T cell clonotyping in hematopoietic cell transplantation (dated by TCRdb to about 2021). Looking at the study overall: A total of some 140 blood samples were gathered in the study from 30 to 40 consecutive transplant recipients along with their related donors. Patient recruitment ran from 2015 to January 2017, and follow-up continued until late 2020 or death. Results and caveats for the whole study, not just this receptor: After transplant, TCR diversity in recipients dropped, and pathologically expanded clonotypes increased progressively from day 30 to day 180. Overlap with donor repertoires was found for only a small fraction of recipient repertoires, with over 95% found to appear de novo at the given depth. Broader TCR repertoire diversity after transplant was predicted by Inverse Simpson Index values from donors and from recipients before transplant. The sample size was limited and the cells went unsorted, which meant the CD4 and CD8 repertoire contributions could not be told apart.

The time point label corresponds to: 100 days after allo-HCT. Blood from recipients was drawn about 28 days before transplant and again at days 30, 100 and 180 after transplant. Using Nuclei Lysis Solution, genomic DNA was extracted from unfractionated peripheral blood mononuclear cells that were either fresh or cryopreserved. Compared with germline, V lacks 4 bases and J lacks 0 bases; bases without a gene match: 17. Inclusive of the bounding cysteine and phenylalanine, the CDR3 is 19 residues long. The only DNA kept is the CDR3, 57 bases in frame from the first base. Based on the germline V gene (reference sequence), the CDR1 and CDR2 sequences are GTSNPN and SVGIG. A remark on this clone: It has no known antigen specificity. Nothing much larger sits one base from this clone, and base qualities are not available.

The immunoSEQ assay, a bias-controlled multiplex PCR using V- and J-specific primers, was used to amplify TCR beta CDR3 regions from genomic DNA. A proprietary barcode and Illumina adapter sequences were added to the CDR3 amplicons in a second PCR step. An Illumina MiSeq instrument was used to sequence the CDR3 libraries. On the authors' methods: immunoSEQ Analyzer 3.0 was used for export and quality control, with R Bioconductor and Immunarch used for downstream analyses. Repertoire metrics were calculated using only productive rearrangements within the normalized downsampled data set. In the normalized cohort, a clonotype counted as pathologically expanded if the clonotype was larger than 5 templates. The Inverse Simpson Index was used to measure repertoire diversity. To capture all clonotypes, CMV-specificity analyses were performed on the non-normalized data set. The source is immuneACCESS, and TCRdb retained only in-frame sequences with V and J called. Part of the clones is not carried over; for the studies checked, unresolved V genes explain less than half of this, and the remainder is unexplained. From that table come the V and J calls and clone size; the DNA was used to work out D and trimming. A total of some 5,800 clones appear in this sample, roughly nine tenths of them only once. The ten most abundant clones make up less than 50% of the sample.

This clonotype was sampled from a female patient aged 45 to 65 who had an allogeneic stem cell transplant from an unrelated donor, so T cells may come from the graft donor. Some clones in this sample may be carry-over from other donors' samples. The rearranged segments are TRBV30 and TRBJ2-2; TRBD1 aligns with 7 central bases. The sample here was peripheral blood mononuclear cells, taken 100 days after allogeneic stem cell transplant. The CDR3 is CAWTKNRDRLNTNTGELFF. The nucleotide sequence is TGTGCCTGGACAAAGAACCGGGACAGATTAAACACGAACACCGGGGAGCTGTTTTTT. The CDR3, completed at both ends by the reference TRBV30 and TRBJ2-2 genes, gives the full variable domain SQTIHQWPATLVQPVGSPLSLECTVEGTSNPNLYWYRQAAGRGLQLLFYSVGIGQISSEVPQNLSASRPQDRQFILSSKKLLLSDSGFYLCAWTKNRDRLNTNTGELFFGEGSRLTVL.